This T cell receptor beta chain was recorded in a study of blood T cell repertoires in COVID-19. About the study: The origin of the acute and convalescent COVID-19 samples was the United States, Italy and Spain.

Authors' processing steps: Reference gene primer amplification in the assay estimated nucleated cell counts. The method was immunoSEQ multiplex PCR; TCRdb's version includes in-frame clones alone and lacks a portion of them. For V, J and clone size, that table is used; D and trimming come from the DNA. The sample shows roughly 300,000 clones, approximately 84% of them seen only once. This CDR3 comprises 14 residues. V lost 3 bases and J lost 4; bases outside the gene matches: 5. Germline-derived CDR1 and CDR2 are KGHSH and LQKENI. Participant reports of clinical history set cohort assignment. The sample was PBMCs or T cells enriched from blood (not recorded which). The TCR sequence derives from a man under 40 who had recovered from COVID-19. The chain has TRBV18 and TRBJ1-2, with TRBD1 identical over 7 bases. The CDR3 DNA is TGTGCCAGCTCACCCCTACAGGGGAGCTATGGCTACACCTTC. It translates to CASSPLQGSYGYTF.